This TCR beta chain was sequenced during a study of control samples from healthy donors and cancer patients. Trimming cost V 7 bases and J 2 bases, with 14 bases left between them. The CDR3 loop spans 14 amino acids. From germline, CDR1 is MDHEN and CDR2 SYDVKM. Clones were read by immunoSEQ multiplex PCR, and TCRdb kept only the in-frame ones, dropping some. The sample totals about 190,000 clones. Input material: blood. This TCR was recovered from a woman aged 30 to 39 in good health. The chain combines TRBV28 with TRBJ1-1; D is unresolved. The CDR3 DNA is TGTGCCAGCACCCCCAGGTCCATTAACACTGAAGCTTTCTTT. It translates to CASTPRSINTEAFF.